The 23 T cell receptor beta chains below come from one sample, sequenced in a study of blood T cell repertoires in COVID-19. Assay used: immunoSEQ multiplex PCR; TCRdb lists only in-frame clones, some missing. The top ten clones hold over 5% of a sample with 150,000 to 200,000 clones, about 84% of them seen once. The sample taken for sequencing was peripheral blood. The receptors were gathered from a woman aged 25 to 39 with acute or convalescent COVID-19.

This clone occurred once. The chain is built from TRBV19 and TRBJ1-1; D unclear. CDR1 and CDR2 (germline): LNHDA, SQIVND (reference sequence). The V end lost 7 bases, the J end lost 0 bases, and 9 bases lay between the germline ends. This CDR3 is 13 amino acids long. The CDR3 here is CASKEVVNTEAFF. The CDR3 DNA reads as TGTGCCAGTAAAGAGGTAGTGAACACTGAAGCTTTCTTT.

V usage is TRBV9 and J usage is TRBJ1-3; D remains unclear. Germline assignment: CDR1 SGDLS and CDR2 YYNGEE. Trimming removed 0 bases from V and 1 base from J, with 14 bases in between. The CDR3 has 17 amino acids. CDR3 residues: CASSVAPGSKSGNTIYF. CDR3 DNA: TGTGCCAGCAGCGTAGCTCCAGGATCTAAATCTGGAAACACCATATATTTT.

CDR3 in amino acids: CASSSKEHYGYTF. CDR3 coding DNA: TGTGCCAGCAGCTCGAAGGAGCACTATGGCTACACCTTC. V is TRBV7-9 and J is TRBJ1-2; D unresolved. CDR3 length: 13 amino acids. Germline V gene sequence: CDR1 SEHNR, CDR2 FQNEAQ (reference sequence). Trimming removed 4 bases from V and 3 bases from J, with 9 bases in between.

The V call is TRBV7-2, the J call TRBJ1-1; D might be TRBD1 (5 bases). Looked up from germline, CDR1 is SGHTA and CDR2 is FQGNSA. Deletions cut 0 bases from V and 1 base from J, with 15 bases between. The CDR3 totals 17 residues. The CDR3 is CASSLAGGAHTNTEAFF. CDR3 sequence (DNA): TGTGCCAGCAGCTTAGCGGGAGGGGCCCATACGAACACTGAAGCTTTCTTT.

This chain joins TRBV5-1 and TRBJ2-1; maybe TRBD1 (6 bases). Trimming pared 0 bases from V and 6 bases from J, leaving 13 bases between. Looked up from germline, CDR1 is SGHRS and CDR2 is YFSETQ. The CDR3 is 15 amino acids. Written as DNA, the CDR3 is TGCGCCAGCAGCTTGGCGGGACACCCCACCAATGAGCAGTTCTTC. The encoded protein is CASSLAGHPTNEQFF.

The rearrangement uses TRBV11-3 and TRBJ2-1; TRBD2 matches 9 bases. This CDR3 contains 12 residues. The ends lost 2 bases at V and 12 bases at J; junction bases unmatched: 2. In germline, CDR1 is SGHNT, CDR2 YENEEA. The CDR3 nucleotides are TGTGCCAGCAGCTTACGCGGGGGGGCGCAGTTCTTC. Its protein product is CASSLRGGAQFF. Looking up the rest from reference TRBV11-3 and TRBJ2-1 gives the full variable domain: EAGVVQSPRYKIIEKKQPVAFWCNPISGHNTLYWYLQNLGQGPELLIRYENEEAVDDSQLPKDRFSAERLKGVDSTLKIQPAELGDSAVYLCASSLRGGAQFFGPGTRLTVL.

The chain joins TRBV7-9 to TRBJ1-4; TRBD1 aligns across 9 bases. Trimming removed 5 bases from V and 4 bases from J; junction bases left unmatched: 8. The CDR3 extends over 16 amino acids. Germline values: CDR1 SEHNR, CDR2 FQNEAQ (reference sequence). The CDR3 bases are TGTGCCAGCAGCCAGACAGGGGGAACATTTAATGAAAAACTGTTTTTT. Protein sequence: CASSQTGGTFNEKLFF.

In its sample, this clone was seen many times. This chain uses TRBV2 with TRBJ2-2, with a possible D match to TRBD2 (6 bases). Germline CDR1 reads SNHLY; CDR2 reads FYNNEI. The V end was cut by 7 bases, the J end by 2 bases, with 11 bases between. The CDR3 sequence is 14 residues long. The CDR3 nucleotides are TGTGCCAGCACGGGGCGGGGTAACACCGGGGAGCTGTTTTTT. It encodes CASTGRGNTGELFF.

The rearrangement joins TRBV3-1 (or the pseudogene TRBV3-2) to TRBJ2-3; D is possibly TRBD2 (6 bases). The CDR3 totals 14 residues. Germline V gene data show CDR1 as LGHDT and CDR2 as YNNKEL (reference sequence). The V end lost 4 bases, the J end lost 3 bases, and 11 bases lay between the germline ends. CDR3 loop: CASSPGSSTDTQYF. The CDR3 DNA sequence: TGTGCCAGCAGCCCCGGGAGTAGTACAGATACGCAGTATTTT.

V usage is TRBV28 and J usage is TRBJ2-1; 7 nucleotides agree with TRBD1. Germline CDR1 MDHEN, CDR2 SYDVKM. This CDR3 spans 16 amino acids. V shed 5 bases, J shed 0 bases, and the junction held 7 bases outside the gene matches. The CDR3 protein is CASSPRDSSSYNEQFF. Written as DNA, the CDR3 is TGTGCCAGCAGTCCCCGGGACAGTAGCTCCTACAATGAGCAGTTCTTC.

On this clone itself: The sample holds other DNA sequences that translate to the same CDR3. This sequence joins TRBV29-1 and TRBJ2-3; D is possibly TRBD1 (5 bases). Deletions cut 3 bases from V and 2 bases from J, with 6 bases between. Germline V gives CDR1 SQVTM, CDR2 ANQGSEA. The length of the CDR3 is 12 residues. Here the CDR3 DNA reads TGCAGCGTTGAGGGGCTCACAGATACGCAGTATTTT. It is translated as CSVEGLTDTQYF.

The chain has TRBV9 and TRBJ2-3, with D possibly TRBD2 on 6 matching bases. CDR3 length: 15 residues. Per the germline V gene, CDR1 is SGDLS and CDR2 is YYNGEE. The V and J ends lost 3 bases and 4 bases respectively, with 15 bases between them. CDR3 residues: CASSDILRLADTQYF. CDR3 sequence (DNA): TGTGCCAGCAGCGACATCCTAAGACTAGCAGATACGCAGTATTTT.

This chain's CDR3 is CASSWGESYEQYF. CDR3 nucleotide sequence: TGTGCCAGCAGTTGGGGGGAGTCCTACGAGCAGTACTTC. J is TRBJ2-7 and V is TRBV11-3; D is perhaps TRBD2 (6 bases). The V end was cut by 6 bases, the J end by 1 base, with 10 bases between. The V gene's germline CDR1 is SGHNT and CDR2 YENEEA. CDR3 length equals 13 residues.

The chain uses TRBV29-1 and TRBJ1-1; 7 bases match TRBD1. CDR1 is SQVTM and CDR2 is ANQGSEA in the germline V gene. Trimming removed 7 bases from V and 0 bases from J; junction bases left unmatched: 14. This CDR3 comprises 16 residues. As DNA, the CDR3 is TGCAGCGCCAGAGGGACAGCCAACGGTATGAACACTGAAGCTTTCTTT. Amino acid sequence: CSARGTANGMNTEAFF. The full variable domain, completed using reference TRBV29-1 and TRBJ1-1, is SAVISQKPSRDICQRGTSLTIQCQVDSQVTMMFWYRQQPGQSLTLIATANQGSEATYESGFVIDKFPISRPNLTFSTLTVSNMSPEDSSIYLCSARGTANGMNTEAFFGQGTRLTVV.

The V call is TRBV5-4, the J call TRBJ1-2, with D possibly being TRBD1 (6 bases). V lost 1 base to trimming and J lost 3 bases, with 10 bases between them. The CDR3 spans 14 residues. Germline CDR1 and CDR2: SGHNT and YYREEE (reference sequence). The CDR3 is CASSLINRDYGYTF. CDR3 coding DNA: TGTGCCAGCAGCTTGATAAACAGGGACTATGGCTACACCTTC.

The rearrangement joins TRBV28 to TRBJ2-7; D is perhaps TRBD1 (5 bases). The CDR3 sequence is 12 residues long. The germline gives CDR1 MDHEN, CDR2 SYDVKM. Trimming stripped 1 base from V and 4 bases from J, with 5 bases between. The CDR3 region is CASSLSGYEQYF. The CDR3 DNA sequence: TGTGCCAGCAGTTTATCAGGGTACGAGCAGTACTTC. Full variable domain (rest looked up from reference TRBV28 and TRBJ2-7): DVKVTQSSRYLVKRTGEKVFLECVQDMDHENMFWYRQDPGLGLRLIYFSYDVKMKEKGDIPEGYSVSREKKERFSLILESASTNQTSMYLCASSLSGYEQYFGPGTRLTVT.

The chain carries TRBV30 and TRBJ1-6, with 10 bases identical to TRBD1. Germline CDR1 is GTSNPN and CDR2 is SVGIG (reference sequence). The CDR3 covers 13 residues. Germline trimming cut 8 bases from V and 8 bases from J; bases unmatched to any gene: 6. CDR3 in amino acids: CARSGTGDSPLHF. In nucleotides, the CDR3 is TGTGCCAGGTCCGGGACAGGGGATTCACCCCTCCACTTT.

This chain links TRBV4-2 with TRBJ2-7; D is unresolved. V lost 1 base to trimming and J lost 5 bases, with 12 bases between them. Per germline, CDR1 LGHNA and CDR2 YNFKEQ. The CDR3 length is 14 residues. CDR3 coding DNA: TGTGCCAGCAGCCAAGTTGGCGAGGTGAACGAGCAGTACTTC. It translates to CASSQVGEVNEQYF.

The chain carries TRBV19 and TRBJ1-6, with D perhaps TRBD1 (6 bases). The CDR3 is 14 residues long. V lost 7 bases and J lost 9, with 16 bases in between. Germline V CDR1 and CDR2: LNHDA, SQIVND (reference sequence). CDR3 nucleotide sequence: TGTGCCAGTAACTTCCGGGACATGGGTTCACCCCTCCACTTT. As protein: CASNFRDMGSPLHF.

V and J are TRBV7-8 and TRBJ2-7; 8 bases agree with TRBD2. The J segment lost 2 bases and the V segment lost 5 bases, leaving 17 bases of the junction unmatched. Germline loops: CDR1 SGHVS, CDR2 FQNEAQ. This CDR3 is built from 18 residues. The CDR3 DNA reads TGTGCCAGCAGCCCGTATATTTGGGCGGGAGGTCCTACCTACGAGCAGTACTTC. Translated: CASSPYIWAGGPTYEQYF.

This chain links TRBV6-5 with TRBJ2-2; TRBD2 aligns across 12 bases. The germline gives CDR1 MNHEY, CDR2 SVGAGI. CDR3 size: 16 residues. The ends lost 2 bases at V and 5 bases at J; junction bases unmatched: 3. For the CDR3, the DNA is TGTGCCAGCAGTTACGGACTAGCGGGACAGACCGGGGAGCTGTTTTTT. Translating gives CASSYGLAGQTGELFF.

The chain links TRBV5-1 to TRBJ1-3; perhaps TRBD1 as D (6 bases). Trimming took off 4 bases at V and 1 base at J, with 9 bases between the two ends. Germline lookup yields CDR1 SGHRS and CDR2 YFSETQ. The CDR3 contains 14 residues. In DNA form, the CDR3 reads TGCGCCAGCAGCCCTACAGGGTCTGGAAACACCATATATTTT. This sequence encodes CASSPTGSGNTIYF.

The chain carries TRBV6-5 and TRBJ2-1, with TRBD2 identical over 8 bases. The germline V gene encodes CDR1 MNHEY and CDR2 SVGAGI. Losses at the gene ends were 8 bases for V and 2 bases for J; bases not matched to a gene: 8. CDR3 length: 15 residues. CDR3 DNA: TGTGCCAGCCTAACGAAGCGGGAGACCTACAATGAGCAGTTCTTC. It translates to CASLTKRETYNEQFF.